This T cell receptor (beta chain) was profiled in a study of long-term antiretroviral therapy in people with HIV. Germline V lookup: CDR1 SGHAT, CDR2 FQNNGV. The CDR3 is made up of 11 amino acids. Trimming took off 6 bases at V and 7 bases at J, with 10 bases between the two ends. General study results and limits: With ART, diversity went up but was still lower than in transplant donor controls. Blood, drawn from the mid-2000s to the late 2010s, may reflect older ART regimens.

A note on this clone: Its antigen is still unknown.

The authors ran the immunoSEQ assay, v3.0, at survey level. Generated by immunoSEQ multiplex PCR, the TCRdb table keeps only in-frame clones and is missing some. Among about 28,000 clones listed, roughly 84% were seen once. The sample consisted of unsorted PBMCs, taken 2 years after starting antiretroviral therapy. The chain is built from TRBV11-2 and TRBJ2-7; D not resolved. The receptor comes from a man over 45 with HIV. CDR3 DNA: TGTGCCAGCAGGCTTGGCTGGGAGCAGTACTTC. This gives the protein CASRLGWEQYF.